This record looks at one T cell receptor (beta chain) sequence and its context. Its target is not known. These data are taken from a study of T-cell reconstitution after alpha-beta-depleted transplantation in children. The authors prepared the TCRbeta library with unique molecular identifiers. TCRdb redid the calling of the PCR reads with MiXCR, one entry per CDR3 protein. The data contain around 490,000 distinct CDR3 sequences, over 9.5% of them seen just once; the ten biggest clones take up around 15%. Notes on the study in general: The main origin of T-cell counts and diversity one year after transplant was newly produced T cells. In patients about two months after transplant, alpha-beta T cells reportedly arose from several hundred expanded graft clones. Some patients' high day-60 TCRbeta diversity was attributed to recipient cells surviving conditioning.

J was trimmed by 0 bases and V by 7 bases; bases with no gene match: 2. CDR3 length: 14 amino acids. Sample: PBMCs, mostly from graft donor cells, taken 180 days after TCRalphabeta/CD19-depleted stem cell transplant. The chain couples TRBV12-3 or TRBV12-4 to TRBJ2-2; TRBD1 matches at 7 bases. The receptor comes from a female patient aged 2-9 years who had a stem cell transplant for aplastic anemia, so the T cells may come from the graft donor. CDR3 sequence reads: CASKTGANTGELFF. The CDR3 coding sequence is TGTGCCAGCAAAACAGGGGCGAACACCGGGGAGCTGTTTTTT.